The sequence of this T cell receptor (beta chain) was determined in a study of T cell responses to AZD1222 COVID-19 vaccine. Notes on the study in general: There were vaccine-associated CD4 TCRs across spike, dominant at 160-218 and 743-854. Mostly white British, mostly female donors; authors suggested clonal diversity may be underestimated.

Pooling of second doses given at about 4 or about 12 weeks was done. The protocol was immunoSEQ multiplex PCR, while the TCRdb copy is restricted to in-frame clones and leaves out a portion. The sample contains about 140,000 clones, 90% to 95% of which appear only once. Trimming cost V 6 bases and J 3 bases, with 15 bases left between them. This CDR3 has 15 amino acids. The germline gives CDR1 KGHSH, CDR2 LQKENI. This clone was found once. Its specificity is not known. Sequencing used peripheral blood, obtained 28 days after the second AZD1222 dose. The sequence was collected from an adult who received the AZD1222 COVID-19 vaccine. This sequence joins TRBV18 and TRBJ2-1; D may be TRBD1 or TRBD2 (5 bases each). Here the CDR3 DNA reads TGTGCCAGCTCTCTTCAGAGGGGCATCTACAATGAGCAGTTCTTC. Residues: CASSLQRGIYNEQFF.